Below are 15 T cell receptor beta chains sequenced from a single sample in a study of glioma-infiltrating T cells after dendritic cell vaccination. Time point here: after dendritic cell vaccination, including at tumor progression/relapse. Assay: immunoSEQ multiplex PCR; the TCRdb copy retains only in-frame clones and omits some. The table includes some 60,000 clones, about 80% detected once. The sequences come from blood, collected after dendritic cell vaccination. The receptors were gathered from a human donor with glioblastoma.

The chain has TRBV18 and TRBJ2-5; 8 bases are shared with TRBD2. The V gene's germline CDR1 is KGHSH and CDR2 LQKENI. The CDR3 is 16 residues long. V lost 3 bases and J lost 5; bases outside the gene matches: 11. The CDR3 bases are TGTGCCAGCTCACCCCTGACTGTATCGGGGGGGGAGACCCAGTACTTC. It yields the protein CASSPLTVSGGETQYF. Full variable domain (remainder filled in from reference TRBV18 and TRBJ2-5): NAGVMQNPRHLVRRRGQEARLRCSPMKGHSHVYWYRQLPEEGLKFMVYLQKENIIDESGMPKERFSAEFPKEGPSILRIQQVVRGDSAAYFCASSPLTVSGGETQYFGPGTRLLVL.

This rearrangement joins TRBV5-6 to TRBJ1-5; TRBD1 matches at 8 bases. J was trimmed by 1 base and V by 3 bases; bases with no gene match: 12. The germline CDR1 and CDR2 sequences are SGHDT and YYEEEE. The CDR3 has 18 amino acids. The CDR3 reads CASSWGQGAVNSNQPQHF. The CDR3 DNA reads as TGTGCCAGCAGCTGGGGGCAGGGGGCCGTTAACAGCAATCAGCCCCAGCATTTT. The full variable domain, with the rest looked up from reference TRBV5-6 and TRBJ1-5, is DAGVTQSPTHLIKTRGQQVTLRCSPKSGHDTVSWYQQALGQGPQFIFQYYEEEERQRGNFPDRFSGHQFPNYSSELNVNALLLGDSALYLCASSWGQGAVNSNQPQHFGDGTRLSIL.

The J gene is TRBJ2-5, the V gene TRBV10-3; 8 positions agree with TRBD1. V lost 4 bases and J lost 0; bases outside the gene matches: 4. Germline CDR1 reads ENHRY; CDR2 reads SYGVKD. The CDR3 is 15 amino acids. As DNA, the CDR3 is TGTGCCATCAGTGCCGGGACAGGATACCAAGAGACCCAGTACTTC. Translated: CAISAGTGYQETQYF.

This chain links TRBV30 with TRBJ2-7; D is possibly TRBD1 (6 bases). CDR1 and CDR2 (germline): GTSNPN, SVGIG (reference sequence). This CDR3 has 14 residues. Between the trimmed V and J ends, which lost 1 base and 3 bases, there was a span of 13 bases. CDR3 DNA: TGTGCCTGGAGTGACCGAGGACAGATCTACGAGCAGTACTTC. Translated, it gives CAWSDRGQIYEQYF.

The V call is TRBV2, the J call TRBJ2-5, with D possibly matching TRBD2 (6 bases). Trimming removed 7 bases from V and 7 bases from J, with 16 bases in between. CDR3 length: 13 residues. Germline assignment: CDR1 SNHLY and CDR2 FYNNEI. For the CDR3, the DNA is TGTGCCAGCATTTTAGGGACTTCGGGGACCCAGTACTTC. This encodes CASILGTSGTQYF.

Only one count was recorded for this clone. V is TRBV11-2 and J is TRBJ2-2, with 7 bases matching TRBD1. V gave up 4 bases and J gave up 2 bases; unmatched junction bases: 4. The length of the CDR3 is 15 residues. Germline V gives CDR1 SGHAT, CDR2 FQNNGV. CDR3 DNA: TGTGCCAGCAGCTGGACAGGCTTAAACACCGGGGAGCTGTTTTTT. It encodes CASSWTGLNTGELFF.

This clone was detected only a few times. The chain joins TRBV7-9 to TRBJ1-2, with TRBD1 matching 7 bases. The germline V gene has CDR1 SEHNR and CDR2 FQNEAQ (reference sequence). There are 13 residues in the CDR3. V dropped 4 bases and J dropped 8; count of bases not matched to a gene: 7. CDR3: CASSSRQGGGYTF. DNA of the CDR3: TGTGCCAGCAGCTCCCGACAGGGAGGCGGCTACACCTTC.

The V and J genes are TRBV2 and TRBJ1-1; TRBD1 matches at 8 bases. This CDR3 has 15 residues. V was pared by 1 base and J by 0 bases, with 1 base of the junction left unmatched. Germline V CDR1 and CDR2: SNHLY, FYNNEI. CDR3 protein: CASSEGQGMNTEAFF. CDR3 nucleotide sequence: TGTGCCAGCAGTGAAGGACAGGGGATGAACACTGAAGCTTTCTTT.

This rearrangement joins TRBV4-1 to TRBJ2-1, with TRBD2 matching 7 bases. Germline CDR1 is MGHRA and CDR2 is YSYEKL. V lost 1 base to trimming and J lost 6 bases; unmatched junction nucleotides: 6. CDR3 length equals 15 residues. DNA of the CDR3: TGCGCCAGCAGCCAAGGGACTAGGGAGACCAATGAGCAGTTCTTC. This codes for CASSQGTRETNEQFF.

The rearrangement joins TRBV6-6 to TRBJ2-7, with D possibly matching TRBD1 (6 bases). Trimming took off 4 bases at V and 0 bases at J, with 10 bases between the two ends. The CDR3 sequence is 14 residues long. Germline CDR1 and CDR2: MNHNY and SVGAGI (reference sequence). The CDR3 DNA is TGTGCCAGCAGTTCCACGACAGGCTCCTACGAGCAGTACTTC. Its translation: CASSSTTGSYEQYF.

This chain connects TRBV7-3 to TRBJ2-5; 7 bases match TRBD2. Germline V gives CDR1 SGHTA, CDR2 FQGTGA. The CDR3 covers 15 residues. The junction had 7 bases not matched to a gene; V was cut back by 2 bases and J by 4 bases. The CDR3 loop is CASSLSPGGGETQYF. The CDR3 DNA reads TGTGCCAGCAGCTTATCCCCGGGGGGAGGAGAGACCCAGTACTTC.

This sequence joins TRBV30 and TRBJ1-1; D gene uncertain. Germline V gene data show CDR1 as GTSNPN and CDR2 as SVGIG (reference sequence). CDR3 size: 11 residues. V lost 1 base to trimming and J lost 4 bases, with 4 bases between them. DNA of the CDR3: TGTGCCTGGAGTGCGTTCACTGAAGCTTTCTTT. Translated: CAWSAFTEAFF.

This clone has a single count. V and J are TRBV19 and TRBJ2-1, with 9 bases aligning to TRBD2. The V gene end was trimmed by 6 bases and the J gene end by 2 bases; junction bases not matched to a gene: 5. Germline CDR1 and CDR2: LNHDA and SQIVND (reference sequence). The CDR3 runs 15 residues. CDR3 protein: CASSRGRGAYNEQFF. CDR3 DNA: TGTGCCAGTAGCCGCGGGAGGGGTGCCTACAATGAGCAGTTCTTC.

The DNA for the CDR3 is TGTGCCAGCACTTTCCTGACTCAAATCCCCTCTAACTATGGCTACACCTTC. As protein: CASTFLTQIPSNYGYTF. The rearrangement joins TRBV27 to TRBJ1-2; D is ambiguous. V was shortened by 7 bases and J by 0 bases, with 21 bases between the two germline ends. CDR1 is MNHEY, CDR2 SMNVEV, per germline (reference sequence). The CDR3 covers 17 residues.

V usage is TRBV19 and J usage is TRBJ2-5; 10 bases line up with TRBD1. Germline V CDR1 and CDR2: LNHDA, SQIVND (reference sequence). The CDR3 consists of 15 residues. After removal of 1 base from V and 2 bases from J, the junction contained 1 base not matched to a gene. The CDR3 DNA sequence: TGTGCCAGTAGTATAGGGACAGGGGGGCAAGAGACCCAGTACTTC. Protein sequence: CASSIGTGGQETQYF.